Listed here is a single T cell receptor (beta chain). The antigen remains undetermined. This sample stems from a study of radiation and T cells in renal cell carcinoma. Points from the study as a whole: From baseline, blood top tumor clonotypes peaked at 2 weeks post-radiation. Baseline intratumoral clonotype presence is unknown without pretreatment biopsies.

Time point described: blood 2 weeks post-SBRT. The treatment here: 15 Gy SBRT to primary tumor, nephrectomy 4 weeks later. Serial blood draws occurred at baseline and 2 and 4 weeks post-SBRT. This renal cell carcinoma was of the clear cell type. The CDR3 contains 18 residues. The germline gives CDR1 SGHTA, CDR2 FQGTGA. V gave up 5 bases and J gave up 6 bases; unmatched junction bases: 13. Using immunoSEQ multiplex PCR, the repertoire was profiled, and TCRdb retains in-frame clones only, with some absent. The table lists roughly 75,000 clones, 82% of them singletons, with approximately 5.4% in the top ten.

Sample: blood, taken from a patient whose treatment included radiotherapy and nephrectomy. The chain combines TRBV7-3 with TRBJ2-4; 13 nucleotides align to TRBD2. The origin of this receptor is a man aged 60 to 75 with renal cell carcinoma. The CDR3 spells CASSAGTSGTSWGNIQYF. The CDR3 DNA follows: TGTGCCAGCAGCGCCGGGACTAGCGGGACCTCCTGGGGAAACATTCAGTACTTC.